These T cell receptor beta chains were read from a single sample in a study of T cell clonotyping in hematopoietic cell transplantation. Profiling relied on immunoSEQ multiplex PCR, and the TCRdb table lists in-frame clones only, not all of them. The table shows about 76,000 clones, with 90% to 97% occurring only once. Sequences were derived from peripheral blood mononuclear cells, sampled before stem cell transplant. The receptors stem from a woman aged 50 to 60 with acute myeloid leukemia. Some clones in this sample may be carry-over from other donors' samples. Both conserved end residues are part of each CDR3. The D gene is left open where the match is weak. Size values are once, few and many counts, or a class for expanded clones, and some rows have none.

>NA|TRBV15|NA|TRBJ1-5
CATSRAPGTGSNQPQHF
TGTGCCACCAGCAGAGCTCCCGGGACCGGGAGCAATCAGCCCCAGCATTTT
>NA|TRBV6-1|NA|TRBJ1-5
CASSEMIAQPNQPQHF
TGTGCCAGCAGTGAAATGATTGCACAGCCCAATCAGCCCCAGCATTTT
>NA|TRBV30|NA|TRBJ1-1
CAWTNPGNTEAFF
TGTGCCTGGACAAACCCGGGGAACACTGAAGCTTTCTTT
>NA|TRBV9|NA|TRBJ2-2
CASSIRTTNTGELFF
TGTGCCAGCAGCATACGGACAACGAACACCGGGGAGCTGTTTTTT
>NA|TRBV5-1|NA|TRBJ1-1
CASSFLTGNTEAFF
TGCGCCAGCAGCTTCCTTACAGGGAACACTGAAGCTTTCTTT
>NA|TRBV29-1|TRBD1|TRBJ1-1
CSVNQPRQGGTEAFF
TGCAGCGTTAATCAACCCCGACAGGGGGGCACTGAAGCTTTCTTT
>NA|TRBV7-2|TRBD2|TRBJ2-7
CASSLERGLANTAYEQYF
TGTGCCAGCAGCTTAGAGAGGGGACTAGCGAATACGGCCTACGAGCAGTACTTC
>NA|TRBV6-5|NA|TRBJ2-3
CASSYSGGTDTQYF
TGTGCCAGCAGTTACTCAGGAGGCACAGATACGCAGTATTTT
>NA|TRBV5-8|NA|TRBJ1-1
CASSFPGRVAFF
TGTGCCAGCAGCTTCCCGGGGAGGGTTGCATTCTTT
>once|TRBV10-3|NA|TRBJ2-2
CAISELGPNTGELFF
TGTGCCATCAGTGAGTTGGGCCCGAACACCGGGGAGCTGTTTTTT
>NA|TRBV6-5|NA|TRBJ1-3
CASSYMAATGNTIYF
TGTGCCAGCAGTTACATGGCGGCCACTGGAAACACCATATATTTT
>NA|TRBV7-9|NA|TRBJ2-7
CASSLVGRGLAYEQYF
TGTGCCAGCAGCTTAGTTGGGCGGGGTTTGGCCTACGAGCAGTACTTC